The rows below give T cell receptor beta chains drawn from one sample of a study of T cell changes during pregnancy in multiple sclerosis. Here immunoSEQ multiplex PCR was the method, and the copy in TCRdb shows in-frame clones only, minus some. The table lists about 98,000 clones, about 90% of them singletons. This material consisted of peripheral blood, taken after pregnancy. The receptors stem from a female donor in good health, enrolled as a control in a pregnancy study. Both conserved end residues are part of each CDR3. The D gene is left open where the match is weak. Part of the rows lack a size; the others show once, few, many or a class for expanded clones.

TRBJ2-3 | . | . | TRBV19 | CASSIEGPTRTGADTQYF | TGTGCCAGTAGTATAGAGGGTCCCACTAGGACTGGCGCAGATACGCAGTATTTT
TRBJ1-1 | TRBD1 | . | TRBV30 | CAWSSPQGATEAFF | TGTGCCTGGAGTTCACCACAGGGGGCAACTGAAGCTTTCTTT
TRBJ2-7 | TRBD2 | once | TRBV6-5 | CASRYQRGVSEQYF | TGTGCCAGCAGGTACCAGCGGGGGGTTTCCGAGCAGTACTTC
TRBJ1-5 | . | . | TRBV30 | CAWSYGRGNQPQHF | TGTGCCTGGAGCTATGGCAGGGGAAATCAGCCCCAGCATTTT
TRBJ1-2 | TRBD1 | . | TRBV28 | CASSPPPGQGGPYYGYTF | TGTGCCAGCAGCCCTCCTCCGGGACAGGGGGGTCCCTACTATGGCTACACCTTC
TRBJ2-2 | . | once | TRBV5-6 | CASSCLVRGYTGELFF | TGTGCCAGCAGCTGTTTGGTCAGGGGTTACACCGGGGAGCTGTTTTTT
TRBJ2-7 | . | . | TRBV27 | CASSSGTRSYSYEQYF | TGTGCCAGCAGTTCCGGGACACGATCTTACTCCTACGAGCAGTACTTC
TRBJ2-7 | . | . | TRBV15 | CATSRGGPKYEQYF | TGTGCCACCAGCAGAGGTGGGCCCAAATACGAGCAGTACTTC
TRBJ2-3 | . | . | TRBV6-6 | CASRYTTSTDTQYF | TGTGCCAGCAGGTACACGACTAGCACAGATACGCAGTATTTT
TRBJ2-7 | . | . | TRBV19 | CASTLGGEQYF | TGTGCCAGTACCCTGGGGGGCGAGCAGTACTTC
TRBJ2-7 | . | . | TRBV7-2 | CASSSQGVAGEQYF | TGTGCCAGCAGCTCCCAGGGTGTAGCTGGCGAGCAGTACTTC
TRBJ2-3 | TRBD2 | . | TRBV2 | CARSSGTSGTDTQYF | TGTGCCAGATCATCCGGGACTAGCGGCACAGATACGCAGTATTTT
TRBJ1-2 | . | . | TRBV7-9 | CASSLVGSGYGYTF | TGTGCCAGCAGCTTAGTTGGGAGTGGGTATGGCTACACCTTC
TRBJ1-1 | TRBD1 | . | TRBV6-5 | CASSRTGVNTEAFF | TGTGCCAGCAGTCGGACAGGGGTGAACACTGAAGCTTTCTTT
TRBJ1-1 | . | . | TRBV27 | CASSLAGVGTEAFF | TGTGCCAGCAGTTTGGCAGGGGTTGGTACTGAAGCTTTCTTT
TRBJ2-5 | TRBD1 | once | TRBV5-4 | CASSKPGQGLETQYF | TGTGCCAGCAGCAAACCGGGACAGGGGTTGGAGACCCAGTACTTC
TRBJ2-5 | TRBD2 | . | TRBV6-1 | CASSVGTSVLETQYF | TGTGCCAGCAGTGTGGGGACTAGCGTTTTAGAGACCCAGTACTTC
TRBJ2-1 | . | . | TRBV13 | CANSLRRRGTSKREQFF | TGTGCCAACAGCTTACGCCGCCGGGGGACCAGTAAGCGTGAGCAGTTCTTC
TRBJ1-1 | TRBD1 | . | TRBV14 | CASSLYRGGTEAFF | TGTGCCAGCAGCCTATACAGGGGAGGCACTGAAGCTTTCTTT
TRBJ2-7 | TRBD1 | . | TRBV7-8 | CASQRTGRYEQYF | TGTGCCAGCCAAAGGACAGGGCGCTACGAGCAGTACTTC
TRBJ1-2 | . | few | TRBV30 | CAWSAVRGYTF | TGTGCCTGGAGTGCAGTACGTGGCTACACCTTC
TRBJ1-1 | . | . | TRBV19 | CASSASQVSPTEAFF | TGTGCCAGTAGTGCCAGTCAAGTTTCCCCCACTGAAGCTTTCTTT
TRBJ2-3 | TRBD2 | . | TRBV5-4 | CASSLAPTSSTDTQYF | TGTGCCAGCAGCCTCGCGCCGACTAGCAGCACAGATACGCAGTATTTT
TRBJ2-2 | . | once | TRBV5-5 | CASRDTGSLGTGELFF | TGTGCCAGCAGGGATACAGGTAGCCTGGGCACCGGGGAGCTGTTTTTT
TRBJ1-6 | . | few | TRBV30 | CAWTQGNNSPLHF | TGTGCCTGGACACAGGGTAATAATTCACCCCTCCACTTT